Listed below are T cell receptor beta chains from one sample, sequenced in a study of OX40 agonist ivuxolimab in advanced cancers. Data came from immunoSEQ multiplex PCR; TCRdb stores just in-frame clones and leaves some out. Of around 100,000 clones listed, 89% were seen once; the top ten hold roughly 0.15%. Sequenced material: CD4+ or CD8+ T cells sorted from blood, taken in a trial of the OX40 agonist ivuxolimab. Receptors were obtained from an adult with an advanced solid tumor such as melanoma, head and neck, liver or kidney cancer. CDR3s include the opening cysteine and the closing phenylalanine or tryptophan.

V gene	J gene	CDR3 length	CDR3 protein
TRBV5-1	TRBJ2-6	14	CASSLGRGANVLTF
TRBV9	TRBJ2-3	16	CASSPRLAGGTDTQYF
TRBV7-2	TRBJ1-4	15	CASSLVSGGYEKLFF
TRBV18	TRBJ2-5	15	CASSQGTGMSETQYF
TRBV14	TRBJ1-5	13	CASSQRGNQPQHF
TRBV4-2	TRBJ2-7	13	CASSPTTGNEQYF
TRBV7-9	TRBJ2-7	15	CASSSPPGTRGEQYF
TRBV15	TRBJ2-1	11	CATSRLDEQFF
TRBV19	TRBJ1-4	15	CASSARGLANEKLFF
TRBV30	TRBJ1-2	14	CAWSLDKLRGGYTF
TRBV5-1	TRBJ2-7	15	CASSQGTSGSYEQYF
TRBV6-1	TRBJ1-5	11	CASSEEETQHF
TRBV7-3	TRBJ2-1	15	CASSSGGQTYNEQFF
TRBV7-6	TRBJ2-7	14	CASSLGQGAYEQYF
TRBV5-1	TRBJ2-5	14	CASSLDGNRETQYF
TRBV7-9	TRBJ1-2	14	CASSLGFLGNGYTF
TRBV5-1	TRBJ2-1	17	CASSSGLAGRNYNEQFF
TRBV11-2	TRBJ2-7	13	CASSLETGYEQYF
TRBV7-8	TRBJ1-1	15	CASSLQTASSTEAFF
TRBV5-1	TRBJ2-7	15	CASSGPGIRGYEQYF
TRBV2	TRBJ2-7	14	CASSVGDHSYEQYF
TRBV2	TRBJ1-6	16	CASLPGQFYSNSPLHF
TRBV13	TRBJ2-7	16	CASSLAGSGNTYEQYF
TRBV14	TRBJ2-2	17	CARTRLPGQGSAGELFF
TRBV7-9	TRBJ2-2	15	CASSSPGQKAGELFF
TRBV6-5	TRBJ2-7	11	CASRLGGLEYF
TRBV7-9	TRBJ2-1	13	CASSETPANEQFF
TRBV5-4	TRBJ2-6	14	CASSLQGRANVLTF
TRBV5-1	TRBJ2-1	15	CASSLAGRSYNEQFF
TRBV10-1	TRBJ1-3	18	CASSSGQGMINSGNTIYF
TRBV5-4	TRBJ2-5	13	CASSLASEETQYF
TRBV2	TRBJ2-5	14	CASSVSGAGETQYF